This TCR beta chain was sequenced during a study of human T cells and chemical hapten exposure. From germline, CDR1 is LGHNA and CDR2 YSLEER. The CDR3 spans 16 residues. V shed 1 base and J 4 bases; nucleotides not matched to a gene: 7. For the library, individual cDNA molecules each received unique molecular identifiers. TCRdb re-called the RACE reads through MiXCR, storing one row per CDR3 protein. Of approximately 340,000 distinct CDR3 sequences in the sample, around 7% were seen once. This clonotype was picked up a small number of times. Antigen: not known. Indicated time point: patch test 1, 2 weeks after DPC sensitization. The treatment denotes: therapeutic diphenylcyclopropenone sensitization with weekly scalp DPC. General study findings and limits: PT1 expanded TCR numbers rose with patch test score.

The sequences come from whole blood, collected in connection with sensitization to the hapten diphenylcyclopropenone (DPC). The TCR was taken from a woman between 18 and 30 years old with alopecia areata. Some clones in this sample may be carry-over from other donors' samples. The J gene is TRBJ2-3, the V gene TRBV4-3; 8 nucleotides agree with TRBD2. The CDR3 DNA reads TGCGCCAGCAGCCAAGTAGGTAGCGGGGCCTCAGATACGCAGTATTTT. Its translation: CASSQVGSGASDTQYF.